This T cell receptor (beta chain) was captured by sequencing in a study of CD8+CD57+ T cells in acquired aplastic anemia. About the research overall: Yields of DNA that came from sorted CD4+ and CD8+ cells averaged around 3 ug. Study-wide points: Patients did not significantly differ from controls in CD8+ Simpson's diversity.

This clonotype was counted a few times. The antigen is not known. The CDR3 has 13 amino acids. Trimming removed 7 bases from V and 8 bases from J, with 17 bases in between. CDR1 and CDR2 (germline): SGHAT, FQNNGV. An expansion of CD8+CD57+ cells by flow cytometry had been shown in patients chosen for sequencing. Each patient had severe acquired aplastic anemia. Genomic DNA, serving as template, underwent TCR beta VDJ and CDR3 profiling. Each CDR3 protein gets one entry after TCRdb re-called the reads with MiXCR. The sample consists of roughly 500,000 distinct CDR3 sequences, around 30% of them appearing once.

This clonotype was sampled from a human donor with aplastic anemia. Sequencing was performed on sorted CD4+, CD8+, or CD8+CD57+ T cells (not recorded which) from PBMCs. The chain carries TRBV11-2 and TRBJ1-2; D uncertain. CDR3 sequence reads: CASNALKPGGYTF. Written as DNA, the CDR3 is TGTGCCAGCAACGCTCTTAAACCTGGAGGCTACACCTTC.